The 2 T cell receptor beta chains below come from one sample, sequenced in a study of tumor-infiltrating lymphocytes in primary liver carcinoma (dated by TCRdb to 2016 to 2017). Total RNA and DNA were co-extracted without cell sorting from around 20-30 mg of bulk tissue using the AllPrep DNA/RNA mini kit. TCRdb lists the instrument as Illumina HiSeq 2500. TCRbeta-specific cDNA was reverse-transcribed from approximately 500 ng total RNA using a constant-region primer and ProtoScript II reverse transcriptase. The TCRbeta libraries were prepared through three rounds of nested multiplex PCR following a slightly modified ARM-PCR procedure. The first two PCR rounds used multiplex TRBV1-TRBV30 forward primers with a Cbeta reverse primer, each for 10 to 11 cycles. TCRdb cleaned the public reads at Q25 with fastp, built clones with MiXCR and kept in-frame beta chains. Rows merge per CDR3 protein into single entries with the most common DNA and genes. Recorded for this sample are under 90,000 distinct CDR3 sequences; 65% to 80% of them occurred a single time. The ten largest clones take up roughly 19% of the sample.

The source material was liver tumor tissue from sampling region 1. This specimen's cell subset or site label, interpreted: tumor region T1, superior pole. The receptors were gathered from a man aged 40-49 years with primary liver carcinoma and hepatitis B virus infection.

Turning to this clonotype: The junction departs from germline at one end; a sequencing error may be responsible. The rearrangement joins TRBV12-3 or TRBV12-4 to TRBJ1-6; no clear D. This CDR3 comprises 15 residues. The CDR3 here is CASSSMTWRNSSLHF. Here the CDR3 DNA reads TGTGCCAGCAGTTCCATGACATGGCGTAATTCATCCCTCCACTTT.

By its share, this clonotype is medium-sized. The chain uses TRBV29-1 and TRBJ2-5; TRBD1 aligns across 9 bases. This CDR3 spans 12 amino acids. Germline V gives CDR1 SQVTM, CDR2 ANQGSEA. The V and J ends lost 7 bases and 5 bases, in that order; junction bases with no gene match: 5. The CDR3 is CSGGDREETQYF. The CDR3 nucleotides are TGCAGCGGAGGGGACAGGGAGGAGACCCAGTACTTC.